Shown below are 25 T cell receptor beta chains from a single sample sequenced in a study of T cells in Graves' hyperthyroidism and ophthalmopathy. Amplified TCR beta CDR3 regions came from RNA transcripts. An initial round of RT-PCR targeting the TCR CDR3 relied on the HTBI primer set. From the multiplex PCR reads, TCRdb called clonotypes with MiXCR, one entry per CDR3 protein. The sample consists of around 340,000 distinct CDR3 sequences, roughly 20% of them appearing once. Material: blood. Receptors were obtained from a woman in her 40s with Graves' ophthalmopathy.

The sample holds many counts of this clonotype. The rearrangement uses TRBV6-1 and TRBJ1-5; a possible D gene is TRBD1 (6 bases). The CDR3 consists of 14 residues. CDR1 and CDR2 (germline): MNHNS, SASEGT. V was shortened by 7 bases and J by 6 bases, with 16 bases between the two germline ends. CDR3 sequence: CASTPSQGRQPQHF. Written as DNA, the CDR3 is TGTGCCAGCACCCCGTCACAGGGTCGTCAGCCCCAGCATTTT.

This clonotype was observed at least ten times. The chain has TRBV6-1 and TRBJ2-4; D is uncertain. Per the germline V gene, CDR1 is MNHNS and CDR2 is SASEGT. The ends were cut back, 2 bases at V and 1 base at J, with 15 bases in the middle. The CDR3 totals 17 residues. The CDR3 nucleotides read TGTGCCAGCAGTGAATACGTAGGCAGTATCGCCAAAAACATTCAGTACTTC. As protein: CASSEYVGSIAKNIQYF.

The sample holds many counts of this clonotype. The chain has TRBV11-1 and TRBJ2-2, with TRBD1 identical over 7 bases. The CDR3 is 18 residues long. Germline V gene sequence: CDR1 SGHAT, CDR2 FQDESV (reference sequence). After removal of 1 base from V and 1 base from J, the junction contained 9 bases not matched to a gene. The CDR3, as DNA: TGTGCCAGCAGCTTAGGTCTCGGACAGGTTCTGAACACCGGGGAGCTGTTTTTT. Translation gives CASSLGLGQVLNTGELFF.

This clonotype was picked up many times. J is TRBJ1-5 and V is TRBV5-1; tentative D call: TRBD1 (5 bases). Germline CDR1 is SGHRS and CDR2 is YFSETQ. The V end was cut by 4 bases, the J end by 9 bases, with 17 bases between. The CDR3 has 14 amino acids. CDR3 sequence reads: CASSETEVRMPQHF. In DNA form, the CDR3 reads TGCGCCAGCAGCGAGACAGAGGTCAGGATGCCCCAGCATTTT.

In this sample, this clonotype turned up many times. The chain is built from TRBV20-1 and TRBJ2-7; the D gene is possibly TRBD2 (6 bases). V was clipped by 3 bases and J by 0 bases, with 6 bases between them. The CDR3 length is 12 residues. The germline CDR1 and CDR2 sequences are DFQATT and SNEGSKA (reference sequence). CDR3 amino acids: CSARRDSYEQYF. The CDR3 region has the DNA TGCAGTGCTAGGCGGGACTCCTACGAGCAGTACTTC.

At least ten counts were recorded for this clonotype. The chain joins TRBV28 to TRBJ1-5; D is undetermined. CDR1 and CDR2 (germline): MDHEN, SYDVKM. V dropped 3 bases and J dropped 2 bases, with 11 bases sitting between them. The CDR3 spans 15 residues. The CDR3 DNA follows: TGTGCCAGCAGTTTGGGGTCGTTCGGCAATCAGCCCCAGCATTTT. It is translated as CASSLGSFGNQPQHF.

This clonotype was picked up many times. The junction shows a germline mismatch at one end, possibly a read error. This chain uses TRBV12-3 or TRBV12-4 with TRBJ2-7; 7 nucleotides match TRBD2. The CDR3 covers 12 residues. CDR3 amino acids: CASSSGGYEQNF. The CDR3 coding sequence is TGTGCCAGCAGTTCCGGGGGGTACGAGCAGAACTTC.

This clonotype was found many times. CDR3 sequence: CASSPVGTGNTIYF. CDR3 coding DNA: TGTGCCAGCAGTCCCGTCGGCACTGGAAACACCATATATTTT. The chain links TRBV28 to TRBJ1-3; no definite D call. Looked up from germline, CDR1 is MDHEN and CDR2 is SYDVKM. Trimming removed 5 bases from V and 2 bases from J, with 10 bases in between. The CDR3 contains 14 residues.

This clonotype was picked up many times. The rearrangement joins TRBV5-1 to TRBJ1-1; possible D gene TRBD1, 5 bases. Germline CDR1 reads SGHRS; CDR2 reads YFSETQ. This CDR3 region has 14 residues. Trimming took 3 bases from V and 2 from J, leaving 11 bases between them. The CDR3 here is CASSSTDFNTEAFF. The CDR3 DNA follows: TGCGCCAGCAGCTCGACAGATTTCAACACTGAAGCTTTCTTT.

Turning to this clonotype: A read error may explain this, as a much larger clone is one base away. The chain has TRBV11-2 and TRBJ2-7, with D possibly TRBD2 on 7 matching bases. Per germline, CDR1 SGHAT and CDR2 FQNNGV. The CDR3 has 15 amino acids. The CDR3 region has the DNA TGTACCAGCAGCTTAGTACGGGGGGCGCGGTACGAGCAGTACTTC. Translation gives CTSSLVRGARYEQYF.

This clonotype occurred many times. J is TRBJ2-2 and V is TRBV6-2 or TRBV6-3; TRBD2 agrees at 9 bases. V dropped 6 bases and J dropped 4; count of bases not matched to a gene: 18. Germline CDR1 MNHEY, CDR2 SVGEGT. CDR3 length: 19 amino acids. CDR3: CASRPRVGGRAAVTGELFF. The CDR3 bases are TGTGCCAGCAGACCACGAGTTGGCGGGAGGGCCGCGGTCACCGGGGAGCTGTTTTTT.

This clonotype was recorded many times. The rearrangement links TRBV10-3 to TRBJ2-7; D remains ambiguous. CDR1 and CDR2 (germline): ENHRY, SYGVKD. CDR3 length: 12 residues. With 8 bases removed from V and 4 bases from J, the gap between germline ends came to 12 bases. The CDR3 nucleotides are TGTGCCATCGGGCCGAAGAGATACGAGCAGTACTTC. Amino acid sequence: CAIGPKRYEQYF.

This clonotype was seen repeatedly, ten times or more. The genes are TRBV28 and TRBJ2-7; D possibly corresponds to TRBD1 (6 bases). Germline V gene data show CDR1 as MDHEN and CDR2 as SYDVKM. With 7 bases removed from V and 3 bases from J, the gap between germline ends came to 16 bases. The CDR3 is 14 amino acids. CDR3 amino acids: CASNLSGTRYEQYF. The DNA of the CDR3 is TGTGCCAGCAACCTTTCCGGGACACGCTACGAGCAGTACTTC.

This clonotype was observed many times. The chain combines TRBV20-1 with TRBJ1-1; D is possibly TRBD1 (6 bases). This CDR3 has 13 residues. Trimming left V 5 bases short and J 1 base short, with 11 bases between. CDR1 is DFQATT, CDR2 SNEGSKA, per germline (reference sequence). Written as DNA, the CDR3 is TGCAGTGCTTCTTACAGGGAGAACACTGAAGCTTTCTTT. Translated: CSASYRENTEAFF.

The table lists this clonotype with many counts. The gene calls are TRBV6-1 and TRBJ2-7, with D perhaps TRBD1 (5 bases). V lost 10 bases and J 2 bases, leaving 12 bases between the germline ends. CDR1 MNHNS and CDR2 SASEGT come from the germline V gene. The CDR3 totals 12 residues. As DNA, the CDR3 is TGTGCCATTAAAGTAGGGGCCTACGAGCAGTACTTC. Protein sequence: CAIKVGAYEQYF.

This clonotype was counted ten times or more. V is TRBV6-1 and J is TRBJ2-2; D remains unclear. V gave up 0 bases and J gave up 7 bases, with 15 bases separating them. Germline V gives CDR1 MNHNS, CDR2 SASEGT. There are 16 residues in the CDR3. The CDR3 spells CASSEAPVGLSGELFF. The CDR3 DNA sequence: TGTGCCAGCAGTGAAGCTCCCGTGGGTTTGAGCGGGGAGCTGTTTTTT.

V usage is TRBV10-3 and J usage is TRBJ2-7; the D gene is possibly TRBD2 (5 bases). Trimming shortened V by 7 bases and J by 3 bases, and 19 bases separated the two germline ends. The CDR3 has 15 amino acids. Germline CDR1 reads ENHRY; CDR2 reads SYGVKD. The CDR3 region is CAIKSVEKEGYEQYF. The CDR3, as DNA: TGTGCCATCAAAAGTGTCGAGAAAGAGGGCTACGAGCAGTACTTC.

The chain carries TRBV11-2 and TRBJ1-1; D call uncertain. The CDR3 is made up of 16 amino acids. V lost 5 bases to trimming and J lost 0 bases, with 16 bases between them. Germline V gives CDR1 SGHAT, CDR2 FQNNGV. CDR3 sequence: CASSRSIGRMNTEAFF. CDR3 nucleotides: TGTGCCAGCAGCCGATCAATCGGACGGATGAACACTGAAGCTTTCTTT.

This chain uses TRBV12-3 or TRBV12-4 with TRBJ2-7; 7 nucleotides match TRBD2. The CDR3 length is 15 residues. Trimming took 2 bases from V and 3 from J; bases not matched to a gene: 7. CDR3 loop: CASSLNGAGDYEQYF. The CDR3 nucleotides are TGTGCCAGCAGTTTAAACGGCGCGGGAGACTACGAGCAGTACTTC.

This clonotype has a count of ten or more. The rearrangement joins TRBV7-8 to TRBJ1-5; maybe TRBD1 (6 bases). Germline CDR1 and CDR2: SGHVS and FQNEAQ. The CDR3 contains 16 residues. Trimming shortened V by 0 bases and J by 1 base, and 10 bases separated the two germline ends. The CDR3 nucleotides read TGTGCCAGCAGCTTAGCGGGGGGGGGCAGCAATCAGCCCCAGCATTTT. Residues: CASSLAGGGSNQPQHF.

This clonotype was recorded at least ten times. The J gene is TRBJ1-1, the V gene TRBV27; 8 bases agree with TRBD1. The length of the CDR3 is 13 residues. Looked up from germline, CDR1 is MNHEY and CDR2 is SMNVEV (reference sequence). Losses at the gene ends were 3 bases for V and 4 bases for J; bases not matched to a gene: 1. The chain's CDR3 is CASSFGTGTEAFF. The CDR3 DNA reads TGTGCCAGCAGTTTCGGGACAGGCACTGAAGCTTTCTTT.

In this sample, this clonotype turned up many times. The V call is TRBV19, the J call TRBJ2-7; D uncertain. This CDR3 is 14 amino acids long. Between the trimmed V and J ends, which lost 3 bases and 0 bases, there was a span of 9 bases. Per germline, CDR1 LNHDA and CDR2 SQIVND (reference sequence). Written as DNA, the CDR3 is TGTGCCAGTAGTATGGGCGGCTTCTCCTACGAGCAGTACTTC. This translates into CASSMGGFSYEQYF. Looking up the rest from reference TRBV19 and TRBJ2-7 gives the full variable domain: DGGITQSPKYLFRKEGQNVTLSCEQNLNHDAMYWYRQDPGQGLRLIYYSQIVNDFQKGDIAEGYSVSREKKESFPLTVTSAQKNPTAFYLCASSMGGFSYEQYFGPGTRLTVT.

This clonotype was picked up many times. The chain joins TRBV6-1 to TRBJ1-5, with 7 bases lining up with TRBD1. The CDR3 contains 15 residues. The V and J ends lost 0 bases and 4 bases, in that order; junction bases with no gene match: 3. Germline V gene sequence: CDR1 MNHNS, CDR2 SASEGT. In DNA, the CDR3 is TGTGCCAGCAGTGAAGCCGACAGGGCGAATCAGCCCCAGCATTTT. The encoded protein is CASSEADRANQPQHF.

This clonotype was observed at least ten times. CDR3 bases: TGTGCCATCAGAGATTCTGCGGGGGACTACGAGCAGTACTTC. Protein: CAIRDSAGDYEQYF. The chain uses TRBV10-3 and TRBJ2-7, with 7 bases matching TRBD2. Per the germline V gene, CDR1 is ENHRY and CDR2 is SYGVKD. The CDR3 extends over 14 amino acids. Unmatched junction bases numbered 8, after V lost 6 bases and J lost 3 bases.

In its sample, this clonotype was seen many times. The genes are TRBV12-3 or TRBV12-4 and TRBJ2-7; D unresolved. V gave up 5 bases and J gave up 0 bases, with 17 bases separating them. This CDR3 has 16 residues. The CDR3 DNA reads TGTGCCAGCAGTCCCGGACCGACGCTGAGCTCCTACGAGCAGTACTTC. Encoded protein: CASSPGPTLSSYEQYF.